This TCR beta chain was identified during a study of response to subunit inactivated influenza vaccine. TCRdb itself ran the RT-PCR reads through MiXCR, one entry per CDR3 protein. The sample has fewer than 550,000 distinct CDR3 sequences, 25% seen once. CDR3 length equals 14 residues. Germline V gene lookup returns CDR1 SGHDN and CDR2 FVKESK. Trimming stripped 6 bases from V and 3 bases from J, with 11 bases between. Study-level results: Each seasonal influenza vaccination recruits few new T cells, the authors suggested.

Details on this clonotype: Its antigen remains unidentified.

The source of this sequence is a man over 45 who received an inactivated influenza vaccine. The chain carries TRBV14 and TRBJ2-2, with D unresolved. The starting material was CD4+ T cells sorted from PBMCs, obtained 5 days after vaccination. CDR3 nucleotide sequence: TGTGCCAGCAGTAGGTTCCCGGACACCGGGGAGCTGTTTTTT. Translated, it gives CASSRFPDTGELFF.